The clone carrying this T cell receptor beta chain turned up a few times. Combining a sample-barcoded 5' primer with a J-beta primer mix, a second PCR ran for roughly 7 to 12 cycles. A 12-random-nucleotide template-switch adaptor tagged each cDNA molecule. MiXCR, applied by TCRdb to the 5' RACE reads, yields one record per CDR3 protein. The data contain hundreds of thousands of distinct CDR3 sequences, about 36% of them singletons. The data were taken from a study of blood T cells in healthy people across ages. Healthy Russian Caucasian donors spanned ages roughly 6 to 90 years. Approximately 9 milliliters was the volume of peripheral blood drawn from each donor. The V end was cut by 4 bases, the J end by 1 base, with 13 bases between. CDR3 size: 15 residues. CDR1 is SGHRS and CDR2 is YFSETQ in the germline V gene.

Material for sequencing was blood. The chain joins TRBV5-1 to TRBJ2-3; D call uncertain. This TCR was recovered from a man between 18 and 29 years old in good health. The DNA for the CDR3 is TGCGCCAGCAGCACCGCCCTACGGCGCACAGATACGCAGTATTTT. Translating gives CASSTALRRTDTQYF.